The entry below describes one T cell receptor (beta chain). Which antigen it targets is not known. Base qualities are not at hand, and no much larger clone is one base apart. Between the V and J ends, shortened by 2 bases and 4 bases respectively, the junction contains 18 bases. For CDR1 and CDR2, the germline V gene (reference sequence) lists MNHEY and SMNVEV. The CDR3 numbers 17 residues from cysteine through phenylalanine. Only the CDR3 DNA stays, 51 bases, in frame from base 1. The data originate from a study of blood T cells in healthy people across ages (dated by TCRdb to 2013 to 2016). For the wider study: In model experiments, template switching captured roughly one uniquely barcoded TCR beta cDNA molecule for every two T cells. Age-related changes in TCR beta repertoire diversity were measured in the study by deep sequencing normalized with unique cDNA molecular identifiers. The donors were split into four age groups: young (average roughly 15 years), middle-aged (around 40), aged (about 62) and long-lived (over 80). Donors of different ages were randomly distributed across sequencing lanes to avoid experimental bias. Two additional independent replicas of 1 million unique cDNA reads from the same blood draw were analyzed for two donors (one aged 18 to 29 and one aged 80 or older). Broad study findings and their caveats: The long-lived group showed more naive CD4+ T cells, fewer expanded clones and increased TCR diversity than the aged group, suggesting age selection. Conclusive comparison of naive and antigen-experienced compartments was prevented by the profiling of bulk unsorted PBMCs. Observed TCR beta diversity per million T cells fell roughly linearly with age, and a significant reduction was already apparent by age around 44. Estimates of total diversity based on one million sequenced T cells were considered lower bounds and underestimates. There was a strong correlation between observed TCR beta diversity and the percentage of naive T cells measured by flow cytometry. Because donor CMV infection status was unknown, age-related changes in expanded clonotypes were potentially confounded.

The donors were under 40 Caucasian individuals from Russia, aged 6 to 90 years, who were systemically healthy. Each donor gave 8 to 10 milliliters of peripheral blood, drawn into EDTA-treated Vacutainer tubes. PBMCs were isolated by Ficoll-Paque density-gradient centrifugation, with at least 6 million obtained per sample. Total RNA was extracted from PBMCs with Trizol reagent, with at least 6 micrograms obtained per sample. For every donor, flow cytometry on a PBMC aliquot measured the percentage of naive CD45RAhigh/CD27high T cells. The protocol used for the library was 5' RACE. For sequencing, an Illumina HiSeq 2500 was employed. The second PCR ran for about 7 to 11 cycles and used a J-beta primer mix along with a sample-barcoded 5' primer. A template-switch 5' adaptor carrying 12 random nucleotides introduced a unique molecular identifier onto each TCR beta cDNA molecule. Each sample yielded at least 2.5 million CDR3-containing paired-end reads. First-strand cDNA synthesis was performed from all RNA using the Mint cDNA synthesis kit, with priming by a TRBC-specific oligonucleotide. Following uracil-DNA glycosylase treatment, a first 18-cycle PCR with universal primers M1SS and BC2_uni_R was performed on all cDNA. The study's own analysis went as follows. Normalization of each sample was performed by random selection of 1 million high-quality reads, each carrying a distinct molecular identifier. Instead of being binned into consensus sequences, reads that shared molecular identifiers were thrown out. CDR3 identification, clonotype clustering and error correction used MiTCR with a Q25 quality threshold and the strictest error-elimination algorithm. A nonparametric unseen species model with Euler transformation was used to estimate a lower bound on total TCR beta diversity. The public reads were reprocessed in TCRdb via fastp at Q25 and MiXCR, keeping in-frame beta chains. Every entry covers one CDR3 protein and lists the most common genes and DNA from its rows. The V and J calls and clone size are TCRdb's, not the authors'. Across this sample there are approximately 1.5 million distinct CDR3 sequences, with 42% seen only once. In total, the top ten clones hold about 4% of the sample.

The rearrangement joined TRBV27 to TRBJ2-1; the D gene is tentatively TRBD1 or TRBD2, each matching 6 bases. This TCR came from a woman between 18 and 29 years old in good health. The sequencing sample was made of blood. Here the CDR3 is given as CASSLLGVKGGYNEQFF. The DNA sequence reads TGTGCCAGCAGTTTACTAGGGGTTAAGGGGGGTTACAATGAGCAGTTCTTC.